The 6 T cell receptor beta chains presented below share a single source sample, sequenced in a study of control samples from healthy donors and cancer patients (TCRdb year 2020). Library preparation used the immunoSEQ multiplex PCR assay. TCRdb provides this immuneACCESS table in a form limited to in-frame rearrangements. Some clones are lacking; in checked studies, under half of them reflect an unresolved V gene, and why the rest are absent is not known. Here the sample has 100,000 to 150,000 clones; approximately 94% occur a single time. The ten biggest clones cover 3.6% of the sample. Sample: blood. All receptors derive from a young man in good health.

The genes are TRBV6-5 and TRBJ1-1; 10 nucleotides align to TRBD1. The CDR3 is 14 amino acids. CDR1 is MNHEY and CDR2 is SVGAGI in the germline V gene. The V gene end was trimmed by 7 bases and the J gene end by 4 bases; junction bases not matched to a gene: 6. The CDR3 DNA follows: TGTGCCAGCACTCCTGGACAGGGGGTCACTGAAGCTTTCTTT. This encodes CASTPGQGVTEAFF.

In nucleotides, the CDR3 is TGTGCCAGCAGCCTTGCCGGGGAGCTGTTTTTT. Encoded protein: CASSLAGELFF. The chain is built from TRBV7-6 and TRBJ2-2; D is unclear. The CDR3 loop spans 11 amino acids. Germline V lookup: CDR1 SGHVS, CDR2 FNYEAQ. V lost 5 bases and J 6 bases, leaving 4 bases between the germline ends.

In DNA form, the CDR3 reads TGTGCCAGCAGCCCGACAGGGGCCCTAGGAAACACCATATATTTT. Protein sequence: CASSPTGALGNTIYF. The chain carries TRBV7-9 and TRBJ1-3; 8 bases align to TRBD1. Trimming removed 5 bases from V and 4 bases from J; junction bases left unmatched: 7. Germline lookup yields CDR1 SEHNR and CDR2 FQNEAQ (reference sequence). The CDR3 contains 15 residues.

V and J are TRBV7-9 and TRBJ2-3; D unresolved. V lost 8 bases and J 1 base, leaving 4 bases between the germline ends. The germline gives CDR1 SEHNR, CDR2 FQNEAQ (reference sequence). This CDR3 contains 11 residues. The CDR3 DNA reads as TGTGCCAGCGAGGGCACAGATACGCAGTATTTT. Residues: CASEGTDTQYF.

The gene calls are TRBV12-3 or TRBV12-4 and TRBJ1-2; a weak D match, TRBD1 (5 bases). V was clipped by 3 bases and J by 8 bases, with 13 bases between them. The CDR3 is 13 residues long. The CDR3 nucleotides are TGTGCCAGCAGTTTTTTAATCCGGGGGGGCTACACCTTC. Protein sequence: CASSFLIRGGYTF.

The rearrangement links TRBV11-3 to TRBJ2-3; 10 positions match TRBD2. Germline V gene sequence: CDR1 SGHNT, CDR2 YENEEA. J gave up 0 bases and V 5 bases, and 5 bases lay outside the gene matches. The CDR3 spans 16 residues. In DNA, the CDR3 is TGTGCCAGCAGCCGGCGGACTAGCGGTAGCACAGATACGCAGTATTTT. Translated: CASSRRTSGSTDTQYF. The entire variable domain, with the rest obtained from reference TRBV11-3 and TRBJ2-3, is as follows: EAGVVQSPRYKIIEKKQPVAFWCNPISGHNTLYWYLQNLGQGPELLIRYENEEAVDDSQLPKDRFSAERLKGVDSTLKIQPAELGDSAVYLCASSRRTSGSTDTQYFGPGTRLTVL.